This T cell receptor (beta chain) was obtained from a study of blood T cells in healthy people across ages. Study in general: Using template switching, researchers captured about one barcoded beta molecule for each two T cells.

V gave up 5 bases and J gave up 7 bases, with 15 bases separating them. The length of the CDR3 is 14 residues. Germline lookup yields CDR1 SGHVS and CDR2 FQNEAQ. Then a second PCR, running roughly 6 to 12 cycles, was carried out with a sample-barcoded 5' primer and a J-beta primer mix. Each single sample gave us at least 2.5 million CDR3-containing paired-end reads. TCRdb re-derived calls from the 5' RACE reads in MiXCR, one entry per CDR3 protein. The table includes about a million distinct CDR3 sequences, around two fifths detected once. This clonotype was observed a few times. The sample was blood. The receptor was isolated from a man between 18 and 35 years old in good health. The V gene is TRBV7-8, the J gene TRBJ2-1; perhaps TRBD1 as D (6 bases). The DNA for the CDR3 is TGTGCCAGCAGCCCCCAGCCAGGGGTGAATGAGCAGTTCTTC. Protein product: CASSPQPGVNEQFF.